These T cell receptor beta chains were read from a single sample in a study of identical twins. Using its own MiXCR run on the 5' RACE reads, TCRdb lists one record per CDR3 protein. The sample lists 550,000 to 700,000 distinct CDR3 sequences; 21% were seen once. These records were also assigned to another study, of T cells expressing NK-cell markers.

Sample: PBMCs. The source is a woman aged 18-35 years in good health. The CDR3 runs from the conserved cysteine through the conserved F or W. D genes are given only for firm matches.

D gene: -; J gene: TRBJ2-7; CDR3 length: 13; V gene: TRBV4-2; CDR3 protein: CASSRGRTYEQYF
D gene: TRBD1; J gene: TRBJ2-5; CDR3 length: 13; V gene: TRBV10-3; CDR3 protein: CAIQGQGQETQYF
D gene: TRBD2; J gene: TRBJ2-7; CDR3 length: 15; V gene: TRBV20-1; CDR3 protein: CSARPQRETPYEQYF
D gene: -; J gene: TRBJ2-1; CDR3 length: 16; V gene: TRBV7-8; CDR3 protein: CASSLEVGSSYNEQFF
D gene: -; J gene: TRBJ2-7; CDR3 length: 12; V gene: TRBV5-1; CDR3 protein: CASSPPGYEQYF
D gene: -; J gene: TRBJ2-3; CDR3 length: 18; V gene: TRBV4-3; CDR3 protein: CASSLISGGIRIRDTQYF
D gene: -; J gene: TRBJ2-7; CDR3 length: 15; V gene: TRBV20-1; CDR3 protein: CSGSSTGTSSYEQYF
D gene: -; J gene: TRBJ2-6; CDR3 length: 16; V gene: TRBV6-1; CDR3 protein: CAAKSTAAGGANVLTF
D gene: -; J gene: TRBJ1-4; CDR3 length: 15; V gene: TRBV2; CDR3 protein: CASSEEGRGYEKLFF
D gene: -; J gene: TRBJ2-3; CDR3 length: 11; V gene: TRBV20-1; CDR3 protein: CSAYNGDTQYF
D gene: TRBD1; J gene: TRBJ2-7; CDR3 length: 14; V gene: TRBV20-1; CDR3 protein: CSAITLTGDRRQYF
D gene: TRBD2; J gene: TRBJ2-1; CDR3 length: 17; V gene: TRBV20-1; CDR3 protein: CSARMLAGGRAYNEQFF
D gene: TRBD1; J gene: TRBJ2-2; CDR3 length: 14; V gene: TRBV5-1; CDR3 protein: CASSTRQGPGELFF
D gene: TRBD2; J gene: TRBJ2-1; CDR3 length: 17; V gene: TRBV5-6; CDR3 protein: CASSLRYGSGSYNEQFF
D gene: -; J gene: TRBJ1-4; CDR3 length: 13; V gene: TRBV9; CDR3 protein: CASSAGTPEKLFF
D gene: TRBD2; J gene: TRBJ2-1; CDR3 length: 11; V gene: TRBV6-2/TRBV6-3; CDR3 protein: CASSGRHEQFF
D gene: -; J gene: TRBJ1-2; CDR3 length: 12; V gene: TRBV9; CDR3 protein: CASSAPSYGYTF
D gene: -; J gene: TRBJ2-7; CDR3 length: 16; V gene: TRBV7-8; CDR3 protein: CAITEGGGAGYYEQYF
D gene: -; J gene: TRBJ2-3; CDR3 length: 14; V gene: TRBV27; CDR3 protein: CASTGMTSTDTQYF
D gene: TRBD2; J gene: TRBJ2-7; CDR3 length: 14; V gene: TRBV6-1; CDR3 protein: CASKPGGRVHEQYF
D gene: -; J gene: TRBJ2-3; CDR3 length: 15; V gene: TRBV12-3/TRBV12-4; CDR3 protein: CASSSLVHTTDTQYF
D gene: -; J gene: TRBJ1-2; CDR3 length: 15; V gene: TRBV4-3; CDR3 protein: CASSQTYGYQYGYTF
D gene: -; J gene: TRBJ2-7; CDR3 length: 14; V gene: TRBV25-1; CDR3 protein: CASSGSGGAYEQYF
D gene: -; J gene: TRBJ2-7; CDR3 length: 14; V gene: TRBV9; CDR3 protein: CASSVESRTHEQYF
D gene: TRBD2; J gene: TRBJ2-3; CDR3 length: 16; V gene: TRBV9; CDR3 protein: CASSVAGGRIADTQYF
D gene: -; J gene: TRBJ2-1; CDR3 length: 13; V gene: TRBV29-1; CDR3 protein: CSVEGMRYDEQFF
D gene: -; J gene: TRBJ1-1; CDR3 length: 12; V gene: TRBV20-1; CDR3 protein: CSARDGNTEAFF
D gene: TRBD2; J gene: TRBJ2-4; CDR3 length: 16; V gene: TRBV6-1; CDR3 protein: CASSELSGRIKNIQYF
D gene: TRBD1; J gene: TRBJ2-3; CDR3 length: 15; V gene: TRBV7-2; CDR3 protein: CASGRGTGSTDTQYF
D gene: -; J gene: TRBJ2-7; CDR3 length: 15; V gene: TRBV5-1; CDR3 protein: CASSLVGRASYEQYF
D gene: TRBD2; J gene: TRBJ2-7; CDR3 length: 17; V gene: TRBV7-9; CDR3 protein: CASSSSRPAGVSYEQYF
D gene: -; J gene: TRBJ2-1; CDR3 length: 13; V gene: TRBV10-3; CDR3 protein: CAIAYSGGDEQFF
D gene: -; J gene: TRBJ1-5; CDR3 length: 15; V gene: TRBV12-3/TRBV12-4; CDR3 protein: CASSLGRGILEPQHF
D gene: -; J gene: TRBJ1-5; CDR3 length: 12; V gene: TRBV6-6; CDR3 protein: CASRQGGQPQHF
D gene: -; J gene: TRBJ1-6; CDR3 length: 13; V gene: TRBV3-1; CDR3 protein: CASSQRTVQALHF
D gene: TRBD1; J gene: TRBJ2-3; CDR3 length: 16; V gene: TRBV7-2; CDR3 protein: CASSFNRRGLTDTQYF